This T cell receptor beta chain appears in the sequencing data of a study of human T cells and chemical hapten exposure. The CDR3 has 16 residues. V was clipped by 6 bases and J by 3 bases; unmatched bases: 11. MiXCR, run by TCRdb on the 5' RACE reads, gives a single entry per CDR3 protein. The sample gives 150,000 or so distinct CDR3 sequences, around 4% of which show up once; about 1.3% is in the top ten. This clonotype was recorded many times. Blood, whole and unfractionated, served as the source for total RNA extraction. The chain employs TRBV12-3 or TRBV12-4 and TRBJ1-2; the match to TRBD1 covers 9 bases. This clonotype originated in a female donor in good health. The CDR3 sequence is CASRPGTGSWDYGYTF. As DNA, the CDR3 is TGTGCCAGCAGGCCCGGGACAGGGAGTTGGGACTATGGCTACACCTTC.